This TCR beta chain was captured in a study of cytomegalovirus exposure and HLA in healthy donors. The table lists this clone with a count of one. As yet, its antigen is unknown. Broader study findings: It was found in a later analysis that first-cohort TCR clusters tended to co-occur in the 100 to 150 validation repertoires.

CDR3 length: 14 amino acids. V lost 5 bases and J 5 bases, leaving 15 bases between the germline ends. From germline, CDR1 is SGHAT and CDR2 FQDESV (reference sequence). Using immunoSEQ multiplex PCR, the repertoire was profiled, and TCRdb retains in-frame clones only, with some absent. The profile shows some 120,000 clones, 95% to 96% of them singletons. The sample comprised PBMCs. This receptor was identified in a man aged 18 to 30 in good health and CMV-seronegative. The chain has TRBV11-1 and TRBJ1-2; no clear D gene. For the CDR3, the DNA is TGTGCCAGCAGCGGAGACTATGCGATGTATGGCTACACCTTC. Its protein is CASSGDYAMYGYTF.